These 30 T cell receptor beta chains share one sample of origin, sequenced in a study of circulating CD8 cells and anti-PD-1 response in melanoma. Using around 14 ng of total RNA, TCR libraries were made with the QIAseq Immune Repertoire TCR panel. TCRdb reprocessed the reads via MiXCR and lists one record per CDR3 protein. The repertoire holds roughly 600 distinct CDR3 sequences, with more than 5.5% as singletons. Four subsets defined by PD-1 and/or TIGIT were sorted from live CD3+CD8+TCRalphabeta+ cells. The sequencing used CD8+ T cells from PBMCs, collected at baseline or after one month of anti-PD-1 therapy (not recorded which). The receptors were sampled from a human donor with melanoma.

This clonotype is termed medium-sized. The J gene is TRBJ1-6, the V gene TRBV28; 7 nucleotides agree with TRBD1. CDR3 length: 20 residues. Losses at the gene ends were 4 bases for V and 0 bases for J; bases not matched to a gene: 15. Germline loops: CDR1 MDHEN, CDR2 SYDVKM. DNA of the CDR3: TGTGCCAGCAGTTCCCTCTCACCCCGGGACAGAAGCTCCTATAATTCACCCCTCCACTTT. Encoded protein: CASSSLSPRDRSSYNSPLHF.

To note about this clonotype: A much larger clone differs from this one at a single base, so this may be a read error. The chain has TRBV2 and TRBJ1-5, with unresolved D. Germline V CDR1 and CDR2: SNHLY, FYNNEI. The CDR3 consists of 15 residues. The CDR3 nucleotides are TGTGCCGGCAGTCATGCGGAGCATAGCAATCAGCCCCAGCATTTT. This gives the protein CAGSHAEHSNQPQHF.

This clonotype is categorized as large. This chain joins TRBV20-1 and TRBJ2-7; the D gene is possibly TRBD2 (6 bases). The germline V gene has CDR1 DFQATT and CDR2 SNEGSKA (reference sequence). This CDR3 region has 15 residues. Trimming pared 3 bases from V and 4 bases from J, leaving 19 bases between. CDR3 DNA sequence: TGCAGTGCTAGCCCCCGGGACTGGGGTGGGTACGAGCAGTACTTC. It yields the protein CSASPRDWGGYEQYF.

Notes on this clonotype: The junction does not match germline at one end; this may be a read error. The chain carries TRBV2 and TRBJ2-1; D is possibly TRBD2 (6 bases). The CDR3 length is 16 residues. Germline lookup yields CDR1 SNHLY and CDR2 FYNNEI. The CDR3 region is CASSYRTGDSYNVQFF. The CDR3 DNA reads as TGTGCCAGCAGTTATCGGACGGGGGACTCCTACAATGTGCAGTTCTTC.

Sample share makes this clonotype medium-sized. The V gene is TRBV19, the J gene TRBJ1-1; TRBD1 aligns across 7 bases. Germline loops: CDR1 LNHDA, CDR2 SQIVND (reference sequence). The CDR3 is made up of 13 amino acids. V gave up 8 bases and J gave up 1 base; unmatched junction bases: 4. The CDR3 loop is CASDRVPNTEAFF. The CDR3 nucleotides are TGTGCCAGTGACAGGGTTCCGAACACTGAAGCTTTCTTT. Complete variable domain (other parts from reference TRBV19 and TRBJ1-1): DGGITQSPKYLFRKEGQNVTLSCEQNLNHDAMYWYRQDPGQGLRLIYYSQIVNDFQKGDIAEGYSVSREKKESFPLTVTSAQKNPTAFYLCASDRVPNTEAFFGQGTRLTVV.

Within the sample, this clonotype is large. This chain joins TRBV2 and TRBJ2-1; 8 positions agree with TRBD2. V lost 6 bases and J lost 5; bases outside the gene matches: 9. CDR3 size: 15 residues. Germline V gene lookup returns CDR1 SNHLY and CDR2 FYNNEI. DNA of the CDR3: TGTGCCAGCAGCGCCGGGACTAGTCGGAACAATGAGCAGTTCTTC. This codes for CASSAGTSRNNEQFF.

By frequency in the sample, this clonotype is medium-sized. V is TRBV28 and J is TRBJ2-4, with D tentatively TRBD1 (6 bases). From germline, CDR1 is MDHEN and CDR2 SYDVKM. The V end lost 1 base, the J end lost 3 bases, and 10 bases lay between the germline ends. This CDR3 spans 15 amino acids. The CDR3 here is CASSLLQGDKNIQYF. For the CDR3, the DNA is TGTGCCAGCAGTTTATTACAGGGAGACAAAAACATTCAGTACTTC.

This clonotype is categorized as large (0.1 to 1%). The gene calls are TRBV27 and TRBJ1-2; possibly TRBD1 for D (6 bases). Germline-derived CDR1 and CDR2 are MNHEY and SMNVEV (reference sequence). Trimming removed 0 bases from V and 5 bases from J, with 7 bases in between. The CDR3 loop spans 13 amino acids. The CDR3 sequence: CASSLSGAYGYTF. The CDR3 region has the DNA TGTGCCAGCAGTTTATCGGGGGCTTATGGCTACACCTTC.

This clonotype is termed medium-sized. The genes are TRBV6-5 and TRBJ2-7; D tentatively reads TRBD1 or TRBD2 (6 bases each). The germline V gene has CDR1 MNHEY and CDR2 SVGAGI. V gave up 8 bases and J gave up 2 bases, with 16 bases separating them. CDR3 length equals 14 residues. CDR3 nucleotides: TGTGCCAGCGGCGGGACACCGCTCACCTACGAGCAGTACTTC. Encoded protein: CASGGTPLTYEQYF.

By share of the sample, this clonotype is large. V gene TRBV4-2 combines with J gene TRBJ2-1, with 10 bases identical to TRBD2. The CDR3 consists of 21 residues. V lost 1 base to trimming and J lost 5 bases; unmatched junction nucleotides: 20. Per germline, CDR1 LGHNA and CDR2 YNFKEQ. The CDR3 sequence: CASSQGPVAVPGTSVHNEQFF. Written as DNA, the CDR3 is TGTGCCAGCAGCCAAGGTCCGGTGGCAGTGCCCGGGACTAGCGTGCACAATGAGCAGTTCTTC.

By frequency in the sample, this clonotype is large. This chain connects TRBV7-3 to TRBJ2-1; D possibly corresponds to TRBD2 (5 bases). This CDR3 is 12 amino acids long. Looked up from germline, CDR1 is SGHTA and CDR2 is FQGTGA. Trimming took off 8 bases at V and 6 bases at J, with 11 bases between the two ends. CDR3 in amino acids: CASANRGNEQFF. DNA of the CDR3: TGTGCCAGCGCAAATCGGGGCAATGAGCAGTTCTTC.

By share of the sample, this clonotype is large. The chain combines TRBV2 with TRBJ1-1; TRBD1 agrees at 7 bases. The germline gives CDR1 SNHLY, CDR2 FYNNEI. Trimming took 6 bases from V and 0 from J; bases not matched to a gene: 13. The length of the CDR3 is 17 residues. CDR3: CASREIQGHSMNTEAFF. In DNA, the CDR3 is TGTGCCAGCAGGGAGATACAGGGGCATTCGATGAACACTGAAGCTTTCTTT. Full variable domain (remainder filled in from reference TRBV2 and TRBJ1-1): EPEVTQTPSHQVTQMGQEVILRCVPISNHLYFYWYRQILGQKVEFLVSFYNNEISEKSEIFDDQFSVERPDGSNFTLKIRSTKLEDSAMYFCASREIQGHSMNTEAFFGQGTRLTVV.

Relative to its sample, this clonotype is medium-sized. The chain uses TRBV7-2 and TRBJ2-7, with no clear D. Looked up from germline, CDR1 is SGHTA and CDR2 is FQGNSA. The CDR3 totals 13 residues. V gave up 2 bases and J gave up 2 bases, with 7 bases separating them. CDR3 DNA: TGTGCCAGCAGCTTAATGCTTCCCTACGAGCAGTACTTC. It encodes CASSLMLPYEQYF.

Relative to its sample, this clonotype is medium-sized (0.01 to 0.1%). This rearrangement joins TRBV19 to TRBJ1-2, with TRBD1 matching over 10 bases. The CDR3 sequence is 16 residues long. Germline trimming cut 3 bases from V and 3 bases from J; bases unmatched to any gene: 7. Germline V lookup: CDR1 LNHDA, CDR2 SQIVND (reference sequence). The CDR3 region is CASSMVGTGDYYGYTF. DNA of the CDR3: TGTGCCAGTAGTATGGTGGGGACAGGGGACTACTATGGCTACACCTTC.

This clonotype is labeled as large. The genes are TRBV2 and TRBJ2-3, with D possibly being TRBD2 (6 bases). The CDR3 has 14 amino acids. V lost 4 bases, J lost 4 bases, and 12 bases lay in between. The V gene's germline CDR1 is SNHLY and CDR2 FYNNEI. The CDR3 coding sequence is TGTGCCAGCAGTGGGGGCGGGGACTCAGATACGCAGTATTTT. This encodes CASSGGGDSDTQYF.

By sample fraction, this clonotype is medium-sized. The V gene is TRBV16, the J gene TRBJ1-3; D is possibly TRBD1 (5 bases). There are 16 residues in the CDR3. Trimming cost V 4 bases and J 0 bases, with 13 bases left between them. The germline CDR1 and CDR2 sequences are KGHSY and FQNENV. The CDR3 spells CASSPTEVTSGNTIYF. The CDR3 region has the DNA TGTGCCAGCAGCCCGACAGAGGTCACCTCTGGAAACACCATATATTTT.

In its sample, this clonotype is large. The rearrangement uses TRBV20-1 and TRBJ2-1, with TRBD1 matching 7 bases. Per the germline V gene, CDR1 is DFQATT and CDR2 is SNEGSKA (reference sequence). The CDR3 has 14 amino acids. Losses at the gene ends were 2 bases for V and 5 bases for J; bases not matched to a gene: 6. Written as DNA, the CDR3 is TGCAGTGCTAGATCCCTAGACAGGGACAATGAGCAGTTCTTC. Protein: CSARSLDRDNEQFF.

This clonotype is categorized as medium-sized. This chain's CDR3 is CSARGNLGATSSYEQYF. The CDR3 DNA follows: TGCAGTGCTAGAGGTAACCTCGGTGCGACGAGCTCCTACGAGCAGTACTTC. The V gene is TRBV20-1, the J gene TRBJ2-7; D remains unclear. Germline V gene sequence: CDR1 DFQATT, CDR2 SNEGSKA (reference sequence). The CDR3 has 17 amino acids. Trimming shortened V by 1 base and J by 0 bases, and 19 bases separated the two germline ends.

This clonotype is large. J is TRBJ2-7 and V is TRBV12-3 or TRBV12-4; no clear D. The CDR3 runs 13 residues. Trimming left V 0 bases short and J 2 bases short, with 5 bases between. The DNA of the CDR3 is TGTGCCAGCAGTTTAGCGGCACCCTACGAGCAGTACTTC. This encodes CASSLAAPYEQYF.

This clonotype is termed medium-sized. The DNA is left out, because the CDR3 cannot be placed on it with certainty; the CDR3 is given as TCRdb lists it. The rearrangement uses TRBV2 and TRBJ2-7; the DNA was not used to check the table's D call, TRBD1. Ends included, the CDR3 has 15 residues. The germline V gene encodes CDR1 SNHLY and CDR2 FYNNEI. CDR3 sequence: CASILGDIAPGEQYF.

A few counts support this clonotype. This clone may be a read error of a much larger clone one base away. The CDR3 ends on some other residue instead of the conserved phenylalanine or tryptophan, so this is likely a read error. The J gene is TRBJ2-7, the V gene TRBV19; a weak D match, TRBD1 (6 bases). Germline lookup yields CDR1 LNHDA and CDR2 SQIVND (reference sequence). The germline V and J ends were trimmed by 7 bases and 1 base, with 17 bases remaining between them. This CDR3 contains 15 residues. The CDR3 nucleotides read TGTGCCAGTACTCCTACCGGGACACCATCCTACGAGCAGTACCTC. Protein: CASTPTGTPSYEQYL.

This clonotype qualifies as medium-sized (0.01 to 0.1%). The genes are TRBV13 and TRBJ1-2; 8 nucleotides agree with TRBD1. V was pared by 2 bases and J by 2 bases, with 1 base of the junction left unmatched. The CDR3 extends over 14 amino acids. CDR1 and CDR2 from the germline V gene are PRHDT and FYEKMQ (reference sequence). The CDR3 loop is CASSLRQGNYGYTF. The DNA of the CDR3 is TGTGCCAGCAGCTTACGACAGGGGAACTATGGCTACACCTTC.

Relative to its sample, this clonotype is large (0.1 to 1%). The chain recombines TRBV10-3 with TRBJ2-3; maybe TRBD2 (5 bases). The CDR3 spans 17 residues. Germline V CDR1 and CDR2: ENHRY, SYGVKD. V was pared by 3 bases and J by 1 base, with 17 bases between. DNA of the CDR3: TGTGCCATCAGTGACGTCGAGGGAATTGGAGGCACAGATACGCAGTATTTT. Encoded protein: CAISDVEGIGGTDTQYF.

This clonotype is judged large. V usage is TRBV2 and J usage is TRBJ1-1; possible D gene TRBD1, 5 bases. Looked up from germline, CDR1 is SNHLY and CDR2 is FYNNEI. The CDR3 contains 18 residues. The V and J ends lost 0 bases and 0 bases respectively, with 17 bases between them. CDR3 region: CASSEALVVGEMNTEAFF. The CDR3 DNA is TGTGCCAGCAGTGAAGCGCTTGTGGTAGGGGAAATGAACACTGAAGCTTTCTTT.

This clonotype counts as large. This chain connects TRBV2 to TRBJ2-3; tentative D call: TRBD1 (6 bases). Per the germline V gene, CDR1 is SNHLY and CDR2 is FYNNEI. Trimming pared 0 bases from V and 3 bases from J, leaving 7 bases between. The CDR3 contains 14 residues. The CDR3 nucleotides read TGTGCCAGCAGTGAAGCAAGGGGGACAGATACGCAGTATTTT. This encodes CASSEARGTDTQYF.

By share of the sample, this clonotype is large. The chain joins TRBV7-2 to TRBJ2-7; perhaps D is TRBD1 or TRBD2 (5 bases each). V was cut by 1 base and J by 5 bases, with 15 bases left in between. The CDR3 spans 15 residues. Germline V CDR1 and CDR2: SGHTA, FQGNSA. This CDR3 reads CASSLGPGTNNEQYF. CDR3 nucleotide sequence: TGTGCCAGCAGCTTAGGGCCCGGGACGAATAACGAGCAGTACTTC.

This clonotype is labeled medium-sized. The genes are TRBV6-1 and TRBJ1-5; no clear D. The CDR3 runs 13 residues. Between the trimmed V and J ends, which lost 8 bases and 5 bases, there was a span of 13 bases. CDR1 is MNHNS and CDR2 is SASEGT in the germline V gene. The CDR3 nucleotides read TGTGCCAGCGTCCCTGACGTTTATCAGCCCCAGCATTTT. Protein: CASVPDVYQPQHF.

By share of the sample, this clonotype is large (0.1 to 1%). The rearrangement links TRBV2 to TRBJ2-1; perhaps TRBD1 as D (6 bases). V was cut by 6 bases and J by 6 bases, with 15 bases left in between. Per the germline V gene, CDR1 is SNHLY and CDR2 is FYNNEI. The CDR3 extends over 14 amino acids. Here the CDR3 DNA reads TGTGCCAGCAGCCGGGATACAGGGAGCAATGAGCAGTTCTTC. As protein: CASSRDTGSNEQFF.

In its sample, this clonotype is medium-sized. The chain carries TRBV6-6 and TRBJ2-7; 8 bases align to TRBD1. Germline CDR1 is MNHNY and CDR2 is SVGAGI (reference sequence). V lost 4 bases and J lost 7; bases outside the gene matches: 3. The CDR3 is 12 amino acids. The CDR3 sequence: CASSWTGLEQYF. CDR3 DNA sequence: TGTGCCAGCAGTTGGACAGGGCTTGAGCAGTACTTC.

By frequency in the sample, this clonotype is large. The chain joins TRBV5-5 to TRBJ1-2; 7 bases match TRBD1. Losses at the gene ends were 0 bases for V and 3 bases for J; bases not matched to a gene: 2. This CDR3 has 14 amino acids. The germline V gene encodes CDR1 SGHKS and CDR2 YYEKEE (reference sequence). This CDR3 reads CASSLGQGDYGYTF. CDR3 DNA: TGTGCCAGCAGCTTGGGACAGGGCGACTATGGCTACACCTTC.